The clone carrying this T cell receptor (beta chain) was observed once. Its antigen is unknown. This entry belongs to a study of cytomegalovirus exposure and HLA in healthy donors. Study-level findings and limits: According to reports, the classifier identified cytomegalovirus status with high specificity and sensitivity.

The PCR used 60 Vbeta and 13 Jbeta primers. Data came from immunoSEQ multiplex PCR; TCRdb stores just in-frame clones and leaves some out. The data show roughly 100,000 clones, roughly 15% seen once. Trimming left V 2 bases short and J 7 bases short, with 15 bases between. The V gene's germline CDR1 is MDHEN and CDR2 SYDVKM. CDR3 size: 15 residues. Healthy bone marrow donors made up the donor group. Sequenced sample: PBMCs. The chain links TRBV28 to TRBJ2-1; a weak D match, TRBD1 (7 bases). The receptor comes from a female donor in good health and CMV-seronegative. DNA of the CDR3: TGTGCCAGCAGTTTAAAGACAGGGAGGAAGAATGAGCAGTTCTTC. Protein: CASSLKTGRKNEQFF. Based on the CDR3 plus reference TRBV28 and TRBJ2-1, the full variable domain is DVKVTQSSRYLVKRTGEKVFLECVQDMDHENMFWYRQDPGLGLRLIYFSYDVKMKEKGDIPEGYSVSREKKERFSLILESASTNQTSMYLCASSLKTGRKNEQFFGPGTRLTVL.